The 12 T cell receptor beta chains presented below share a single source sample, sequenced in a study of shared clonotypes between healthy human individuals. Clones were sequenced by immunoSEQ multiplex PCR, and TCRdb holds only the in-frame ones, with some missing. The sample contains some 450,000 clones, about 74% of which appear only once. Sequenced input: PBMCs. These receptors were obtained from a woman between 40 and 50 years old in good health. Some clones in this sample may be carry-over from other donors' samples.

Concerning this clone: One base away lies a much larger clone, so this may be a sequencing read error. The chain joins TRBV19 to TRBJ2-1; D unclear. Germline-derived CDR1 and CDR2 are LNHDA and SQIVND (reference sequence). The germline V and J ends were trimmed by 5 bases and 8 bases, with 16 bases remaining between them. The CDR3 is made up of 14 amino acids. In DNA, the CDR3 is TGTGCCAGTAGTCCCGCTGCGCCTCAAGATGAGCAGTTCTTC. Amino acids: CASSPAAPQDEQFF.

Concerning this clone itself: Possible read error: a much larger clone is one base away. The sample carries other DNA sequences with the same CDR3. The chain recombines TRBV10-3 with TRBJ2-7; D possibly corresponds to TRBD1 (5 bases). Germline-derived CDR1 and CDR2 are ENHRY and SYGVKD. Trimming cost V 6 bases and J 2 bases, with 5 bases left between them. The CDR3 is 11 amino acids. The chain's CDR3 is CAIRGAYEQYF. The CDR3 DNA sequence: TGTGCCATCAGAGGGGCCTACGAGCAGTACTTC.

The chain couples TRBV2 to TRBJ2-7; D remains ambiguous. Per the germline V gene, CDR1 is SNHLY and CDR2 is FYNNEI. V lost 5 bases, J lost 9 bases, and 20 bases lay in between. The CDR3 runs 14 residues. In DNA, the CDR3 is TGTGCCAGCAGTCCGGACGCGACCTTACGAGCGCAGTACTTC. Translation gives CASSPDATLRAQYF.

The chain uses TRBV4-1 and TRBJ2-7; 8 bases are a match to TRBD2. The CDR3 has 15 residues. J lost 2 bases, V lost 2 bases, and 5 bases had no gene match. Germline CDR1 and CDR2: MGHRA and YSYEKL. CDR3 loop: CASSQPGTRPYEQYF. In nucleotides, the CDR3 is TGCGCCAGCAGCCAACCCGGGACTAGGCCCTACGAGCAGTACTTC.

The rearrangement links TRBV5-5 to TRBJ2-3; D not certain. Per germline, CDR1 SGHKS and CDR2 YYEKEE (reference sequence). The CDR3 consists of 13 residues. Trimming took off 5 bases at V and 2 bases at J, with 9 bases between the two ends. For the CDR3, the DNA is TGTGCCAGCAGTTTCTATACCACAGATACGCAGTATTTT. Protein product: CASSFYTTDTQYF. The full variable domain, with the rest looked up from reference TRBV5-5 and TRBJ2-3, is DAGVTQSPTHLIKTRGQQVTLRCSPISGHKSVSWYQQVLGQGPQFIFQYYEKEERGRGNFPDRFSARQFPNYSSELNVNALLLGDSALYLCASSFYTTDTQYFGPGTRLTVL.

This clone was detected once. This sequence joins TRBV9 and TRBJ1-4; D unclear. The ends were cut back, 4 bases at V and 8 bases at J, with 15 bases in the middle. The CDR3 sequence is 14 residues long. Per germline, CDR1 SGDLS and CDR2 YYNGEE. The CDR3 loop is CASSPLWEDEKLFF. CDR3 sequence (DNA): TGTGCCAGCAGCCCTCTATGGGAGGACGAAAAACTGTTTTTT.

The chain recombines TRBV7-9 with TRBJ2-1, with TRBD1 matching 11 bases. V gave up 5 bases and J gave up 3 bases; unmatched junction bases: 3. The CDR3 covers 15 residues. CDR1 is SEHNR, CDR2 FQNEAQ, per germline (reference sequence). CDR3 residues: CASSPGQGDYNEQFF. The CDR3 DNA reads TGTGCCAGCAGCCCGGGACAGGGGGACTACAATGAGCAGTTCTTC. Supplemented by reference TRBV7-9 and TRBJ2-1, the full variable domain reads DTGVSQNPRHKITKRGQNVTFRCDPISEHNRLYWYRQTLGQGPEFLTYFQNEAQLEKSRLLSDRFSAERPKGSFSTLEIQRTEQGDSAMYLCASSPGQGDYNEQFFGPGTRLTVL.

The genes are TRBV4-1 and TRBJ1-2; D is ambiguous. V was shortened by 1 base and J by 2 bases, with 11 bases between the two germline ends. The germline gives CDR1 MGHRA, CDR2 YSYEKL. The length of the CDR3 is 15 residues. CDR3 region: CASSQVERGNYGYTF. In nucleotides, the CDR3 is TGCGCCAGCAGCCAAGTGGAACGTGGAAACTATGGCTACACCTTC.

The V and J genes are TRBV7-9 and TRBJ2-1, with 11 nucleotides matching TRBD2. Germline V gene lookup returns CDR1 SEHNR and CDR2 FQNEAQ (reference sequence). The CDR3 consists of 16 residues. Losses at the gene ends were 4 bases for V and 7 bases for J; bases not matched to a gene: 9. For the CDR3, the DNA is TGTGCCAGCAGCTCGCTGACTAGCGGGAAGAGTAATGAGCAGTTCTTC. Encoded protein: CASSSLTSGKSNEQFF.

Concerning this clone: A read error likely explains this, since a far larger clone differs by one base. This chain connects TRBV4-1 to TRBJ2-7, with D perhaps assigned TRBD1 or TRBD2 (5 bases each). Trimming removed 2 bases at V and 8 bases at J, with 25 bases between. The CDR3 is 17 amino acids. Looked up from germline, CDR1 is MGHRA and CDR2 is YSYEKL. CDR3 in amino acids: CASSQKPPGTASGKQYF. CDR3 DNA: TGCGCCAGCAGCCAAAAACCACCCGGGACGGCCTCAGGCAAGCAGTACTTC.

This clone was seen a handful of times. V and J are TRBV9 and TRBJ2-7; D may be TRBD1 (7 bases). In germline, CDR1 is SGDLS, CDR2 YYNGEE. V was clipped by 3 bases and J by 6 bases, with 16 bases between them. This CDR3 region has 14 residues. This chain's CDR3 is CASSEGQLEGEQYF. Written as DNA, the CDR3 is TGTGCCAGCAGCGAGGGACAGCTGGAGGGCGAGCAGTACTTC.

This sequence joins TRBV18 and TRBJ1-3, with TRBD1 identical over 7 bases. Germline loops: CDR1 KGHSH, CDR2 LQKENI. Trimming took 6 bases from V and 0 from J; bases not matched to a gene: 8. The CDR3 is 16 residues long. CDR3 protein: CASSQNRGFSGNTIYF. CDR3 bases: TGTGCCAGCTCGCAAAACAGGGGCTTCTCTGGAAACACCATATATTTT.